The subject of this entry is one T cell receptor beta chain. V dropped 2 bases and J dropped 1; count of bases not matched to a gene: 6. Per the germline V gene, CDR1 is SGHDN and CDR2 is FVKESK. The CDR3 sequence is 17 residues long. The sample comes from a study of blood T cell repertoires in COVID-19. In the study overall: Acute and convalescent COVID-19 samples came from the United States, Italy and Spain. T cells, B-cell-depleted T cells, or PBMCs provided the cDNA or gDNA that served as material.

Authors' processing steps: Estimation of nucleated cell counts relied on the amplification of reference gene primers. Only in-frame clones appear in the TCRdb table, and some are missing; sequencing was by immunoSEQ multiplex PCR. V, J and clone size derive from that table, while D and trimming were established from the DNA sequence. The top ten hold approximately 12% of the sample, which has 250,000 to 300,000 clones, approximately 91% seen once. The TCR sequence derives from an older woman with acute or convalescent COVID-19. Sequencing was performed on peripheral blood. The chain employs TRBV14 and TRBJ2-7; 12 nucleotides line up with TRBD1. This CDR3 is CASSQRWGQGASYEQYF. CDR3 sequence (DNA): TGTGCCAGCAGCCAACGCTGGGGACAGGGGGCTTCCTACGAGCAGTACTTC.